The source of this T cell receptor beta chain is a study of shared clonotypes between healthy human individuals. Study observations and caveats: Clonotypes shared by all four donors outscored non-shared clonotypes in generation probability. Clonotype sharing levels among donors were expected to vary with sequencing depth.

CD45RO-negative cells were positively selected for CCR7, leaving out terminally differentiated effector memory CD45RA+ cells. The ends were cut back, 0 bases at V and 6 bases at J, with 8 bases in the middle. CDR1 and CDR2 from the germline V gene are LGHNA and YNFKEQ. The CDR3 spans 14 residues. The study ran the assay at deep level. For sorted subsets, about 200 ng DNA per replicate equaled 30,000 or so T cell genomes. Method: immunoSEQ multiplex PCR; TCRdb's copy keeps in-frame clones and lacks some. This table holds over 2 million clones, roughly 95% found once. As to this clone: Its antigen is unidentified.

The clonotype was recovered from a man between 18 and 35 years old in good health. Sequencing input: naive CD8+ T cells sorted from blood. V gene TRBV4-2 combines with J gene TRBJ2-2; no definite D call. CDR3 in DNA: TGTGCCAGCAGCCAAGATCCCCAGTCCGGGGAGCTGTTTTTT. Translating gives CASSQDPQSGELFF.